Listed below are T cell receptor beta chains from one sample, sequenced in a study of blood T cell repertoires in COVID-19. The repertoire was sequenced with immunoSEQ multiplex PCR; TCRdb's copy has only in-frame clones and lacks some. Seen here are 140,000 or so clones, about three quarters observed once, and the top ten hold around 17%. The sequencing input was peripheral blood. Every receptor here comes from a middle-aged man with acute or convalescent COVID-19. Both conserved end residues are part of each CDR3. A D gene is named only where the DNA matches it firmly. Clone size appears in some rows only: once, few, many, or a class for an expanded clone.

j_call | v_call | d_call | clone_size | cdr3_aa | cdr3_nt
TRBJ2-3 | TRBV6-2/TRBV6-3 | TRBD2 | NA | CASSYPRGAGGDTQYF | TGTGCCAGCAGTTACCCCCGGGGTGCGGGGGGAGATACGCAGTATTTT
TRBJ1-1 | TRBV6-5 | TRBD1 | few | CASTKQGRGEAFF | TGTGCCAGCACCAAACAGGGGCGGGGTGAAGCTTTCTTT
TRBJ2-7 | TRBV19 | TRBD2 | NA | CASSIGGGSYEQYF | TGTGCCAGTAGTATCGGCGGGGGGTCCTACGAGCAGTACTTC
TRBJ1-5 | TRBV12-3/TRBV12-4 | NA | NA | CASSSSGGQPQHF | TGTGCCAGCAGTTCCTCGGGGGGGCAGCCCCAGCATTTT
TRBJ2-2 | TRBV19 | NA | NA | CASSIFEGLPIGTGELFF | TGTGCCAGTAGTATCTTCGAGGGACTCCCAATAGGCACCGGGGAGCTGTTTTTT
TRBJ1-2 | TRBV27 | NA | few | CASSSQGHPNNYGYTF | TGTGCCAGCAGTTCGCAAGGACATCCGAATAACTATGGCTACACCTTC
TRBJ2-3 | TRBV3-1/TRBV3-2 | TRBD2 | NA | CASSASGGPGVNTDTQYF | TGTGCCAGCAGCGCTAGCGGGGGCCCGGGAGTGAACACAGATACGCAGTATTTT
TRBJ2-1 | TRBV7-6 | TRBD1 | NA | CASSLSGQDHNEQFF | TGTGCCAGCAGCTTAAGTGGACAGGACCACAATGAGCAGTTCTTC
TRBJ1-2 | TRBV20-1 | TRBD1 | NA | CSASVTTGVSYGYTF | TGCAGTGCTAGTGTTACTACAGGGGTGTCCTATGGCTACACCTTC
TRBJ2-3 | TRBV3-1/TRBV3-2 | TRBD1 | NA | CASSSSEWDRSTDTQYF | TGTGCCAGCAGCTCGTCAGAATGGGACAGAAGCACAGATACGCAGTATTTT
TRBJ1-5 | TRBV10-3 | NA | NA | CATVAVAGQPQHF | TGTGCCACCGTCGCGGTGGCTGGTCAGCCCCAGCATTTT
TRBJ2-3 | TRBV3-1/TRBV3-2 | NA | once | CASSQEGPDTQYF | TGTGCCAGCAGCCAAGAGGGCCCGGATACGCAGTATTTT
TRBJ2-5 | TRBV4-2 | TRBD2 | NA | CASSRSGLAGGETQYF | TGTGCCAGCAGCCGCTCGGGACTAGCGGGGGGAGAGACCCAGTACTTC
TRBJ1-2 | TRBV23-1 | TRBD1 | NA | CASSHPWTGGSSNYGYTF | TGCGCCAGCAGTCACCCGTGGACAGGGGGCAGTTCTAACTATGGCTACACCTTC
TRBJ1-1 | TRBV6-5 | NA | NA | CASSGQINTEAFF | TGTGCCAGCAGCGGACAGATAAACACTGAAGCTTTCTTT
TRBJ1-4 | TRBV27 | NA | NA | CASSQQVGGKKLFF | TGTGCCAGCAGTCAACAGGTCGGGGGAAAGAAACTGTTTTTT
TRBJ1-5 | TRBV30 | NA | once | CAWSVSGSNQPQHF | TGTGCCTGGAGTGTATCTGGCTCCAATCAGCCCCAGCATTTT
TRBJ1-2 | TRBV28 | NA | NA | CASSPYSDRDYGYTF | TGTGCCAGCAGTCCGTACTCAGATCGGGACTATGGCTACACCTTC
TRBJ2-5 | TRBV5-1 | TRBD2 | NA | CASSEKLAGGQETQYF | TGCGCCAGCAGCGAAAAACTAGCGGGGGGGCAAGAGACCCAGTACTTC
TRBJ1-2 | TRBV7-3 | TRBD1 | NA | CASSPDRVTGYTF | TGTGCCAGCAGCCCCGACAGGGTAACTGGCTACACCTTC
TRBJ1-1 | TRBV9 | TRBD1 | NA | CASSGTGWDTEAFF | TGTGCCAGCAGCGGGACAGGGTGGGACACTGAAGCTTTCTTT
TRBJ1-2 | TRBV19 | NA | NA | CAISSTHYGYTF | TGTGCCATCTCGTCTACCCACTATGGCTACACCTTC